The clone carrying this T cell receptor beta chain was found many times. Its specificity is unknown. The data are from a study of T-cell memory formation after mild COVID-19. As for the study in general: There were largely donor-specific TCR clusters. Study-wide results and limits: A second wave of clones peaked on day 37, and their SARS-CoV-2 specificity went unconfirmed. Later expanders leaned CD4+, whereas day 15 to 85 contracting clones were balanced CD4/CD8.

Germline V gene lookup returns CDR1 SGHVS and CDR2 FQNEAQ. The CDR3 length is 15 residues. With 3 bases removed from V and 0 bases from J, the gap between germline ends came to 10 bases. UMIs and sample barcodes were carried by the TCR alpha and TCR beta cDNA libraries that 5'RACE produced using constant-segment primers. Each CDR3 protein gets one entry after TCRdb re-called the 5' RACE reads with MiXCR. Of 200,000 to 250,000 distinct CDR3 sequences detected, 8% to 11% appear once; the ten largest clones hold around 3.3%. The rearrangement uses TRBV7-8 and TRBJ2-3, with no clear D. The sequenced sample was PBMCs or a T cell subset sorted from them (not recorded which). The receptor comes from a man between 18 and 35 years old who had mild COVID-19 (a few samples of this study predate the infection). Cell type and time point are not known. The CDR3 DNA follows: TGTGCCAGCAGCTTTTCTAGTGCTAGCACAGATACGCAGTATTTT. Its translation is CASSFSSASTDTQYF.